This TCR beta chain was profiled in a study of response to subunit inactivated influenza vaccine. The germline V gene has CDR1 DFQATT and CDR2 SNEGSKA (reference sequence). The length of the CDR3 is 14 residues. The trim removed 1 base at V and 9 bases at J, leaving 7 bases unmatched. TCRdb passed the RT-PCR reads through MiXCR, listing each CDR3 protein once. The sample yields hundreds of thousands of distinct CDR3 sequences, 16% seen once. The study's findings and limits: Authors suggested that a seasonal influenza vaccination recruits few new T cells each time.

This clonotype was seen a few times. Its specificity is unknown. The sample consisted of CD4+ T cells sorted from PBMCs, taken less than 30 months after vaccination. The receptor comes from a man aged 45 to 75 who received an inactivated influenza vaccine. V and J are TRBV20-1 and TRBJ2-1; 9 bases fit TRBD2. Here the CDR3 reads CSARAGGRGIEQFF. CDR3 DNA sequence: TGCAGTGCTAGAGCAGGCGGGAGGGGAATTGAGCAGTTCTTC.